Sequencing of this TCR beta chain was carried out in a study of vaccination and CD4 T cells after COVID-19. Overall study context: Convalescent cases consisted of six males and four females, of whom two were Hispanic. Drawing of post-COVID samples took place a median 101 days after diagnosis (range 35 to 161).

Study findings and constraints: Detection of a median around 83% of reactive clones in convalescent patients was confined to the period after vaccination. The great majority, 304 of 307 vaccine-specific clones, proved spike mono-reactive in convalescent patients.

The CDR3 length is 12 residues. Germline loops: CDR1 DFQATT, CDR2 SNEGSKA (reference sequence). Trimming cost V 3 bases and J 2 bases, with 8 bases left between them. The sample holds a few counts of this clonotype. What it binds is unknown. TCRdb re-analysed the PCR reads in MiXCR, keeping a single row per CDR3 protein. This sample has around 20,000 distinct CDR3 sequences, with just over 60% found just once. The TCR sequence derives from a human donor who had recovered from COVID-19. The sequenced sample was CD4+ T cells from blood, obtained after SARS-CoV-2 vaccination. The rearrangement joins TRBV20-1 to TRBJ2-7, with D possibly being TRBD1 (5 bases). The CDR3 is CSASDSPYEQYF. CDR3 coding DNA: TGCAGTGCTAGTGACAGTCCCTACGAGCAGTACTTC.